The next 25 T cell receptor beta chains were all read from a single sample in a study of T cells in Graves' hyperthyroidism and ophthalmopathy. Regions amplified from RNA transcripts were the TCR beta CDR3 regions. The primer set for the first-round RT-PCR of the TCR CDR3 was HTBI. Each CDR3 protein gets one entry after TCRdb re-called the multiplex PCR reads with MiXCR. The profile shows around 350,000 distinct CDR3 sequences, approximately 13% of them singletons. Material for sequencing was blood. These receptors were collected from a woman younger than 35 with Graves' hyperthyroidism.

This clonotype was counted many times. The chain is built from TRBV5-6 and TRBJ1-5; 7 bases match TRBD1. The junction had 4 bases not matched to a gene; V was cut back by 1 base and J by 3 bases. Germline CDR1 SGHDT, CDR2 YYEEEE. CDR3 length: 15 amino acids. CDR3 region: CASSLRGGINQPQHF. Here the CDR3 DNA reads TGTGCCAGCAGCTTGAGAGGGGGCATCAATCAGCCCCAGCATTTT.

There are many counts of this clonotype. V and J are TRBV20-1 and TRBJ2-3; D could derive from TRBD1 or TRBD2 (5 bases each). V was pared by 6 bases and J by 2 bases, with 12 bases between. The CDR3 has 13 residues. CDR1 and CDR2 (germline): DFQATT, SNEGSKA (reference sequence). The CDR3 reads CSARDRDTDTQYF. The CDR3, as DNA: TGCAGTGCGAGGGACCGTGACACAGATACGCAGTATTTT.

This clonotype was counted at least ten times. The chain carries TRBV30 and TRBJ1-4, with TRBD1 as a possible D gene (5 bases). The CDR3 loop spans 13 amino acids. CDR1 is GTSNPN, CDR2 SVGIG, per germline (reference sequence). Trimming stripped 4 bases from V and 7 bases from J, with 13 bases between. In DNA, the CDR3 is TGTGCCTGGAACGCAGGGAGGGGTGAAAAACTGTTTTTT. Translation: CAWNAGRGEKLFF.

The sample holds many counts of this clonotype. V and J are TRBV28 and TRBJ1-2; D not resolved. Germline lookup yields CDR1 MDHEN and CDR2 SYDVKM. The CDR3 has 15 residues. The ends were cut back, 5 bases at V and 2 bases at J, with 15 bases in the middle. CDR3 in amino acids: CASSVPGEGNYGYTF. Written as DNA, the CDR3 is TGTGCCAGCAGTGTGCCGGGTGAGGGAAACTATGGCTACACCTTC.

V usage is TRBV6-1 and J usage is TRBJ2-1; 8 bases align to TRBD2. Looked up from germline, CDR1 is MNHNS and CDR2 is SASEGT. This CDR3 region has 14 residues. The ends lost 8 bases at V and 7 bases at J; junction bases unmatched: 10. In DNA, the CDR3 is TGTGCCAGCCGGTTCGCGGGAGGTCTTAATGAGCAGTTCTTC. Protein sequence: CASRFAGGLNEQFF.

The gene calls are TRBV9 and TRBJ1-1; D possibly corresponds to TRBD1 (5 bases). Germline CDR1 reads SGDLS; CDR2 reads YYNGEE. This CDR3 has 13 amino acids. V lost 4 bases and J 5 bases, leaving 12 bases between the germline ends. CDR3 bases: TGTGCCAGCAGCTTCTGGGAGGGGACTGAAGCTTTCTTT. It encodes CASSFWEGTEAFF.

Many counts were recorded for this clonotype. The V call is TRBV28, the J call TRBJ2-4; no clear D gene. The germline gives CDR1 MDHEN, CDR2 SYDVKM. The length of the CDR3 is 14 residues. V was clipped by 6 bases and J by 3 bases, with 12 bases between them. The CDR3 region has the DNA TGTGCCAGCAGGCAAGGGCAGAGCAAAAACATTCAGTACTTC. This gives the protein CASRQGQSKNIQYF.

In this sample, this clonotype turned up many times. The chain uses TRBV7-3 and TRBJ2-6; D remains ambiguous. CDR1 and CDR2 (germline): SGHTA, FQGTGA. Trimming removed 5 bases from V and 5 bases from J, with 13 bases in between. This CDR3 has 15 residues. As DNA, the CDR3 is TGTGCCAGCAGCCCATACGATTTTCGGGCCAACGTCCTGACTTTC. Translating gives CASSPYDFRANVLTF.

In this sample, this clonotype turned up many times. The J gene is TRBJ1-6, the V gene TRBV3-1; D gene uncertain. The CDR3 is 16 residues long. Trimming left V 1 base short and J 7 bases short, with 14 bases between. Germline V gene lookup returns CDR1 LGHDT and CDR2 YNNKEL (reference sequence). The CDR3 region has the DNA TGTGCCAGCAGCCAAGCGCATGAACGGATGAATTCACCCCTCCACTTT. Its protein product is CASSQAHERMNSPLHF.

This clonotype has just a few counts. The V call is TRBV7-9, the J call TRBJ1-5; D remains ambiguous. Germline V gene sequence: CDR1 SEHNR, CDR2 FQNEAQ (reference sequence). This CDR3 contains 15 residues. V shed 0 bases and J shed 5 bases, with 11 bases lying between them. The CDR3 DNA follows: TGTGCCAGCAGCTTAGCGGGAGGTCCCTATCAGCCCCAGCATTTT. This sequence encodes CASSLAGGPYQPQHF.

This clonotype was seen ten or more times. The genes are TRBV7-9 and TRBJ1-2; D is unresolved. Trimming left V 1 base short and J 7 bases short, with 16 bases between. The length of the CDR3 is 15 residues. Germline assignment: CDR1 SEHNR and CDR2 FQNEAQ (reference sequence). The CDR3 nucleotides read TGTGCCAGCAGCTTAGGCGTTTCAAGGATTTCTGGCTACACCTTC. Translation: CASSLGVSRISGYTF.

The sample holds many counts of this clonotype. The rearrangement joins TRBV3-1 to TRBJ2-3, with D maybe TRBD1 (5 bases). The CDR3 is made up of 13 amino acids. Germline V gene sequence: CDR1 LGHDT, CDR2 YNNKEL (reference sequence). V was trimmed by 1 base and J by 6 bases, leaving 8 bases between them. The CDR3 here is CASSQVAGDTQYF. In nucleotides, the CDR3 is TGTGCCAGCAGCCAAGTGGCAGGGGATACGCAGTATTTT.

J is TRBJ1-2 and V is TRBV6-1, with D possibly matching TRBD1 (6 bases). Germline CDR1 MNHNS, CDR2 SASEGT. Deletions cut 6 bases from V and 1 base from J, with 15 bases between. This CDR3 is built from 15 residues. CDR3 nucleotide sequence: TGTGCCAGCAGCTCCAGGGACATACATAACTATGGCTACACCTTC. Encoded protein: CASSSRDIHNYGYTF.

This clonotype has a handful of counts. This chain connects TRBV20-1 to TRBJ1-2; 9 positions match TRBD1. From germline, CDR1 is DFQATT and CDR2 SNEGSKA (reference sequence). This CDR3 has 14 amino acids. Germline trimming cut 0 bases from V and 6 bases from J; bases unmatched to any gene: 5. CDR3 in amino acids: CSARETGTGNGYTF. The CDR3 DNA is TGCAGTGCTAGAGAGACCGGGACAGGGAATGGCTACACCTTC.

This clonotype was counted ten times or more. V gene TRBV7-9 combines with J gene TRBJ2-1, with 10 bases matching TRBD2. The CDR3 is 15 residues long. Losses at the gene ends were 2 bases for V and 4 bases for J; bases not matched to a gene: 2. Germline loops: CDR1 SEHNR, CDR2 FQNEAQ (reference sequence). Here the CDR3 reads CASSLSGGVYNEQFF. CDR3 nucleotide sequence: TGTGCCAGCAGCTTAAGCGGGGGGGTATACAATGAGCAGTTCTTC.

Ten or more counts support this clonotype. The rearrangement uses TRBV7-2 and TRBJ1-2; 9 bases match TRBD1. Losses at the gene ends were 1 base for V and 4 bases for J; bases not matched to a gene: 4. This CDR3 is 15 amino acids long. Germline CDR1 is SGHTA and CDR2 is FQGNSA. CDR3 protein: CASSLVWGQGYGYTF. The CDR3 coding sequence is TGTGCCAGCAGCTTAGTGTGGGGACAGGGCTATGGCTACACCTTC.

This clonotype was counted at least ten times. This sequence joins TRBV6-1 and TRBJ2-5; 14 bases match TRBD2. Per the germline V gene, CDR1 is MNHNS and CDR2 is SASEGT. Trimming at V came to 7 bases and at J to 7 bases, leaving 11 bases not matched to a gene. This CDR3 spans 16 amino acids. CDR3 loop: CASTNQGTSGGVTQYF. DNA of the CDR3: TGTGCCAGCACCAACCAGGGGACTAGCGGGGGAGTGACCCAGTACTTC.

A single count supports this clonotype. The chain joins TRBV28 to TRBJ1-4; 10 nucleotides agree with TRBD1. The J segment lost 8 bases and the V segment lost 8 bases, leaving 5 bases of the junction unmatched. Germline CDR1 and CDR2: MDHEN and SYDVKM. The CDR3 is 13 amino acids. CDR3 sequence: CASSGTGDEKLFF. CDR3 in DNA: TGTGCCAGCTCAGGGACAGGGGACGAAAAACTGTTTTTT.

This clonotype was seen a few times. The chain combines TRBV15 with TRBJ2-3; 7 nucleotides match TRBD2. With V trimmed by 0 bases and J by 5 bases, 2 bases remained unmatched. The germline V gene has CDR1 LNHNV and CDR2 YYDKDF (reference sequence). The CDR3 runs to 14 residues. CDR3 protein: CATSRETSLDTQYF. The CDR3 nucleotides read TGTGCCACCAGCAGAGAGACTAGCTTAGATACGCAGTATTTT.

The chain couples TRBV28 to TRBJ1-2; 9 bases are shared with TRBD1. Germline trimming cut 0 bases from V and 8 bases from J; bases unmatched to any gene: 7. Germline V lookup: CDR1 MDHEN, CDR2 SYDVKM. This CDR3 has 15 residues. The CDR3 region is CASSLCGDRADGYTF. The CDR3 nucleotides read TGTGCCAGCAGTTTATGCGGGGACAGGGCGGACGGCTACACCTTC.

V usage is TRBV10-3 and J usage is TRBJ2-2, with D perhaps TRBD1 (8 bases). Trimming took 8 bases from V and 2 from J, leaving 15 bases between them. The CDR3 is 15 amino acids. Per the germline V gene, CDR1 is ENHRY and CDR2 is SYGVKD. The CDR3 loop reads CAIGGGQDNTGELFF. DNA for the CDR3: TGTGCCATCGGGGGGGGACAGGACAACACCGGGGAGCTGTTTTTT.

There are many counts of this clonotype. CDR3 residues: CASSPEGWSYNEQFF. In DNA form, the CDR3 reads TGTGCCAGCAGTCCCGAGGGATGGTCCTACAATGAGCAGTTCTTC. J is TRBJ2-1 and V is TRBV28; TRBD2 is a possible D gene (5 bases). The CDR3 has 15 residues. The V end lost 5 bases, the J end lost 1 base, and 12 bases lay between the germline ends. The germline gives CDR1 MDHEN, CDR2 SYDVKM.

Ten or more counts support this clonotype. CDR3 protein: CASHTGGTEAFF. CDR3 bases: TGTGCCAGTCATACAGGGGGCACTGAAGCTTTCTTT. J is TRBJ1-1 and V is TRBV27, with 8 positions matching TRBD1. This CDR3 has 12 amino acids. Trimming removed 9 bases from V and 4 bases from J; junction bases left unmatched: 4. Germline values: CDR1 MNHEY, CDR2 SMNVEV (reference sequence).

This clonotype has more than one count but fewer than ten. The chain combines TRBV27 with TRBJ2-4; 7 bases are shared with TRBD1. The ends lost 7 bases at V and 4 bases at J; junction bases unmatched: 7. In germline, CDR1 is MNHEY, CDR2 SMNVEV (reference sequence). CDR3 length: 14 amino acids. This chain's CDR3 is CASTPGDSKNIQYF. The CDR3 bases are TGTGCCAGCACCCCTGGGGACAGTAAAAACATTCAGTACTTC.

This clonotype was counted only a few times. This chain uses TRBV19 with TRBJ1-2, with D perhaps matching TRBD1 (6 bases). The CDR3 consists of 15 residues. Germline V gene data show CDR1 as LNHDA and CDR2 as SQIVND (reference sequence). V lost 6 bases and J 4 bases, leaving 18 bases between the germline ends. This CDR3 reads CASSRQTGLVYGYTF. The CDR3 region has the DNA TGTGCCAGTAGCAGGCAGACAGGACTCGTCTATGGCTACACCTTC. Full variable domain (rest looked up from reference TRBV19 and TRBJ1-2): DGGITQSPKYLFRKEGQNVTLSCEQNLNHDAMYWYRQDPGQGLRLIYYSQIVNDFQKGDIAEGYSVSREKKESFPLTVTSAQKNPTAFYLCASSRQTGLVYGYTFGSGTRLTVV.